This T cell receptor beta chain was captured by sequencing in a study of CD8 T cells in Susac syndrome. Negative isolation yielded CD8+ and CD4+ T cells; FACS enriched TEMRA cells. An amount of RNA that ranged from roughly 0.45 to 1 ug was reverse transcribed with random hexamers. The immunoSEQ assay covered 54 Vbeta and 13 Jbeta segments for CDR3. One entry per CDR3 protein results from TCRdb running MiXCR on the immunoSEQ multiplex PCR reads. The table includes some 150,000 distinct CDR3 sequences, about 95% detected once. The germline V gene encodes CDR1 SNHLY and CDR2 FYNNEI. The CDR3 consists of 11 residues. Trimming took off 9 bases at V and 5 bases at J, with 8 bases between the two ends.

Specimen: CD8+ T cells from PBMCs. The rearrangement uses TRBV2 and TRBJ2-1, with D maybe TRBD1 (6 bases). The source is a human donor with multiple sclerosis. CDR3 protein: CARGQNNEQFF. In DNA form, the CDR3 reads TGTGCCAGAGGACAGAACAATGAGCAGTTCTTC.